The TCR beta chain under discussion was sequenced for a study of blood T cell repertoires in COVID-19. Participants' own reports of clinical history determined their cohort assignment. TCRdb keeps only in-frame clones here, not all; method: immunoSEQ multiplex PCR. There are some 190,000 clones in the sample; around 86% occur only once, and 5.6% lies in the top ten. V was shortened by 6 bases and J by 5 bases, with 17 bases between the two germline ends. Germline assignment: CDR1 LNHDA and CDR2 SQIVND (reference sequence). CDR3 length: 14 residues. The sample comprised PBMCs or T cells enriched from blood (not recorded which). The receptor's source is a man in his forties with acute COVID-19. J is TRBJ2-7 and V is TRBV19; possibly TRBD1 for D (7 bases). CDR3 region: CASSRQGLGDEQYF. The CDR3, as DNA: TGTGCCAGTAGCCGACAGGGACTGGGAGACGAGCAGTACTTC.